The rows below give T cell receptor beta chains drawn from one sample of a study of cytomegalovirus exposure and HLA in healthy donors. Sequencing used immunoSEQ multiplex PCR; TCRdb keeps in-frame clones, though not all of them. The sample holds roughly 120,000 clones; roughly four fifths are singletons and the top ten take about 16%. Sequenced material: PBMCs. These receptors were obtained from a man aged 50-60 years in good health and CMV-seropositive. Both conserved end residues are part of each CDR3. The D gene is left open where the match is weak. The size field is filled for only some rows; it gives once, few, many or a size class.

j_call clone_size d_call v_call cdr3_aa cdr3_nt
TRBJ1-1 . . TRBV5-5 CASSSEGEAFF TGTGCCAGCAGCTCCGAGGGCGAAGCTTTCTTT
TRBJ2-7 . TRBD1 TRBV6-5 CASSYSRGQGIEQYF TGTGCCAGCAGTTACTCTAGGGGACAGGGGATCGAGCAGTACTTC
TRBJ2-2 . TRBD2 TRBV7-2 CASSLESGATTGELFF TGTGCCAGCAGCTTAGAGAGCGGGGCGACCACCGGGGAGCTGTTTTTT
TRBJ2-4 . TRBD2 TRBV6-5 CASSPPGLAKNIQYF TGTGCCAGCAGTCCCCCGGGACTAGCCAAAAACATTCAGTATTTC
TRBJ2-2 . TRBD1 TRBV27 CASRGGQGVNTGELFF TGTGCCAGCAGGGGGGGACAGGGCGTGAACACCGGGGAGCTGTTTTTT
TRBJ2-3 . . TRBV6-4 CASSDSNRRTDTQYF TGTGCCAGCAGTGACTCGAACAGACGCACAGATACGCAGTATTTT
TRBJ1-5 . . TRBV7-9 CASSPGMSYSNQPQHF TGTGCCAGCAGCCCCGGGATGAGTTATAGCAATCAGCCCCAGCATTTT
TRBJ1-3 . . TRBV5-1 CASSPGINGNTIYF TGCGCCAGCAGCCCGGGAATTAATGGAAACACCATATATTTT
TRBJ2-7 once TRBD2 TRBV5-4 CASNQRGTYEQYF TGTGCCAGCAACCAGCGGGGCACCTACGAGCAGTACTTC
TRBJ1-4 . TRBD1 TRBV28 CASSFTPRHRGLVLNEKLFF TGTGCCAGCAGTTTTACCCCCCGCCACAGGGGGCTGGTTCTGAATGAAAAACTGTTTTTT
TRBJ2-2 . . TRBV28 CASSSPGTTNTGELFF TGTGCCAGCAGTTCCCCCGGGACAACGAACACCGGGGAGCTGTTTTTT
TRBJ2-3 . . TRBV6-1 CASSGGGRGSTDTQYF TGTGCCAGCAGTGGGGGGGGGAGGGGGAGCACAGATACGCAGTATTTT
TRBJ2-2 . . TRBV11-1 CASTLTELGTGELFF TGTGCCAGCACCTTAACGGAACTAGGAACCGGGGAGCTGTTTTTT
TRBJ1-5 . . TRBV19 CASSIRDTYQPQHF TGTGCCAGTAGTATCCGGGACACCTATCAGCCCCAGCATTTT
TRBJ2-1 . . TRBV7-9 CASTPSSYNEQFF TGTGCCAGCACACCCAGCTCCTACAATGAGCAGTTCTTC
TRBJ1-5 . . TRBV19 CASSIGGKGQPQHF TGTGCCAGTAGTATCGGGGGGAAGGGTCAGCCCCAGCATTTT
TRBJ2-5 . . TRBV10-2 CASSEAEIQETQYF TGCGCCAGCAGTGAGGCGGAGATCCAAGAGACCCAGTACTTC
TRBJ1-1 once . TRBV2 CASRPGNTEAFF TGTGCCAGCAGGCCCGGGAACACTGAAGCTTTCTTT
TRBJ2-5 . TRBD1 TRBV19 CASTSTGLETQYF TGTGCCAGTACCTCGACAGGGTTAGAGACCCAGTACTTC
TRBJ1-1 . TRBD1 TRBV5-1 CASSPPHTGDVTEAFF TGCGCCAGCAGCCCACCACATACAGGGGACGTGACTGAAGCTTTCTTT
TRBJ2-7 few . TRBV6-5 CASSSRGILSYEQYF TGTGCCAGCAGTTCGCGGGGCATCCTCTCCTACGAGCAGTACTTC
TRBJ1-1 . . TRBV18 CASSPDLGSPQNTEAFF TGTGCCAGCTCACCAGATCTAGGCAGCCCCCAGAACACTGAAGCTTTCTTT
TRBJ1-1 . . TRBV12-5 CASGLDFMNTEAFF TGTGCTAGTGGTTTGGACTTCATGAACACTGAAGCTTTCTTT
TRBJ2-7 . . TRBV6-6 CASSPRTVTYEQYF TGTGCCAGCAGTCCCCGGACAGTCACCTACGAGCAGTACTTC
TRBJ2-7 . TRBD2 TRBV18 CASSPSAGVSYEQYF TGTGCCAGCTCACCCTCAGCGGGAGTCTCCTACGAGCAGTACTTC
TRBJ1-2 . TRBD1 TRBV4-3 CASSQGTGADYGYTF TGCGCCAGCAGCCAGGGGACAGGGGCAGACTATGGCTACACCTTC
TRBJ2-6 . TRBD1 TRBV28 CASTTRGRNVLTF TGTGCCAGCACAACGAGGGGGCGAAACGTCCTGACTTTC
TRBJ1-3 . . TRBV15 CATSRDPGGRSGNTIYF TGTGCCACCAGCAGAGACCCCGGCGGGCGCTCTGGAAACACCATATATTTT
TRBJ2-3 . . TRBV5-6 CASSVLDTQYF TGTGCCAGCAGCGTCCTGGATACGCAGTATTTT
TRBJ2-2 . . TRBV28 CASSFMGSTGELFF TGTGCCAGCAGTTTTATGGGGAGCACCGGGGAGCTGTTTTTT
TRBJ1-4 few . TRBV6-6 CASSYSGGNEKLFF TGTGCCAGCAGTTACTCTGGCGGGAATGAAAAACTGTTTTTT
TRBJ1-2 once . TRBV25-1 CASSAREGGYTF TGTGCCAGCAGTGCCAGGGAGGGGGGCTACACCTTC
TRBJ2-1 . . TRBV7-7 CASSPVLSPDIRSYNEQFF TGTGCTAGCAGCCCCGTGTTGTCCCCCGATATAAGGAGCTACAATGAGCAGTTCTTC
TRBJ2-3 few . TRBV29-1 CSVEGEGHTDTQYF TGCAGCGTTGAGGGAGAGGGACACACAGATACGCAGTATTTT
TRBJ1-5 once . TRBV28 CASEKGVEFNQPQHF TGTGCCAGCGAGAAGGGGGTGGAATTCAATCAGCCCCAGCATTTT
TRBJ2-2 . . TRBV5-4 CASSFGQGTGELFF TGTGCCAGCAGCTTTGGGCAGGGAACCGGGGAGCTGTTTTTT
TRBJ1-4 . TRBD1 TRBV5-1 CASSSGTAGEKLFF TGCGCCAGCAGCTCCGGGACAGCCGGGGAAAAACTGTTTTTT
TRBJ2-7 . . TRBV7-2 CASSLAGGRVDEQYF TGTGCCAGCAGCTTAGCGGGCGGCAGGGTCGACGAGCAGTACTTC
TRBJ1-1 once TRBD1 TRBV11-2 CASSPDRGYMNTEAFF TGTGCCAGCAGCCCCGACAGGGGATACATGAACACTGAAGCTTTCTTT
TRBJ2-1 . TRBD2 TRBV6-4 CASTGLASYNEQFF TGTGCCAGCACCGGACTAGCGTCTTACAATGAGCAGTTCTTC
TRBJ2-2 . . TRBV28 CASSPRGTGELFF TGTGCCAGCAGCCCCCGCGGGACCGGGGAGCTGTTTTTT
TRBJ1-1 . TRBD1 TRBV27 CASSSTGTGASEAFF TGTGCCAGCAGTTCGACCGGGACAGGGGCATCTGAAGCTTTCTTT